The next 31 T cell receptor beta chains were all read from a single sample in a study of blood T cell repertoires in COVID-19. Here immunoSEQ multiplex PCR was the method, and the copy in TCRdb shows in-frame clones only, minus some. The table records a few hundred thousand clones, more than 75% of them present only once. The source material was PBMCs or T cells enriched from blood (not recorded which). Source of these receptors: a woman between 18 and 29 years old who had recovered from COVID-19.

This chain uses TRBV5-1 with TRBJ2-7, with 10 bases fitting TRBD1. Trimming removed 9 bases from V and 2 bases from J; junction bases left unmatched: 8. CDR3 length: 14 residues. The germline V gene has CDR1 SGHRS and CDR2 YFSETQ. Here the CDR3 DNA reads TGCGCCACTACCTGGGACAGGGGAACCTACGAGCAGTACTTC. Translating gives CATTWDRGTYEQYF.

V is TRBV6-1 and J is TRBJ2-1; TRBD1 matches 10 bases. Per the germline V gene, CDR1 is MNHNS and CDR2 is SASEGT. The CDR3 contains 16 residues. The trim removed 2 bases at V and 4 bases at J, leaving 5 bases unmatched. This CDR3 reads CASSELLGQGYNEQFF. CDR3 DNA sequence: TGTGCCAGCAGTGAATTGCTGGGACAGGGGTACAATGAGCAGTTCTTC.

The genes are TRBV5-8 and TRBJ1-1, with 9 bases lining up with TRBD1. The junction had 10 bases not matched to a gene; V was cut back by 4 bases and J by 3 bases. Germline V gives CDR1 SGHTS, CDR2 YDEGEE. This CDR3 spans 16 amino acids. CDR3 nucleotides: TGTGCCAGCAGCCTCCTCCTAGGGACAGGGTACACTGAAGCTTTCTTT. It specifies CASSLLLGTGYTEAFF.

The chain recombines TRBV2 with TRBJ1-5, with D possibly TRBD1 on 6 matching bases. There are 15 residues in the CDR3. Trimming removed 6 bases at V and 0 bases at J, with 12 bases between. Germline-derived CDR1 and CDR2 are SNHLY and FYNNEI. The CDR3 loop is CASSATGYSNQPQHF. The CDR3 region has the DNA TGTGCCAGCAGCGCGACAGGTTATAGCAATCAGCCCCAGCATTTT.

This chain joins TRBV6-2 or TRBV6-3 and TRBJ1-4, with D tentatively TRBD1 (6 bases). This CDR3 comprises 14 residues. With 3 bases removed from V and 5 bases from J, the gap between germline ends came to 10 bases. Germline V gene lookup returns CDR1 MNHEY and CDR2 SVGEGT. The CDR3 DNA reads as TGTGCCAGCAGTTATGACAGGCGGAATGAAAAACTGTTTTTT. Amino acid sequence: CASSYDRRNEKLFF.

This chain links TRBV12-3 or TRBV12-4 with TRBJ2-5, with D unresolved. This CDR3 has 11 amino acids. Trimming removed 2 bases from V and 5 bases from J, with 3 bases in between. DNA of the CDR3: TGTGCCAGCAGTTTATCGGAGACCCAGTACTTC. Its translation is CASSLSETQYF.

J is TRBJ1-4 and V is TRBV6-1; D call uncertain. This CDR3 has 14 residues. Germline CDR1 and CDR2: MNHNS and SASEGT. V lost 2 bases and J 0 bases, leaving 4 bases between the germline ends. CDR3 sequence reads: CASSEPATNEKLFF. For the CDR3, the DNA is TGTGCCAGCAGTGAACCCGCAACTAATGAAAAACTGTTTTTT.

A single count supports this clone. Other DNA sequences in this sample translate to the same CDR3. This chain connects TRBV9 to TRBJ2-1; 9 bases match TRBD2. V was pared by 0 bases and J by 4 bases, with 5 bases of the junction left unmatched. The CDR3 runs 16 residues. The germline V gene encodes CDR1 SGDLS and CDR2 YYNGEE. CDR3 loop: CASSVVGSGGYNEQFF. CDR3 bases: TGTGCCAGCAGCGTAGTGGGTAGCGGGGGTTACAATGAGCAGTTCTTC. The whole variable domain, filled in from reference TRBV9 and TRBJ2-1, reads DSGVTQTPKHLITATGQRVTLRCSPRSGDLSVYWYQQSLDQGLQFLIQYYNGEERAKGNILERFSAQQFPDLHSELNLSSLELGDSALYFCASSVVGSGGYNEQFFGPGTRLTVL.

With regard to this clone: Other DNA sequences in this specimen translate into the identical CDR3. This CDR3 reads CASSLGRGQETQYF. The CDR3 coding sequence is TGTGCCAGCAGCTTAGGCAGGGGCCAAGAGACCCAGTACTTC. This chain links TRBV7-3 with TRBJ2-5; D perhaps matches TRBD1 (6 bases). The V gene lost 2 bases and the J gene lost 1 base, with 8 bases spanning the gap. In germline, CDR1 is SGHTA, CDR2 FQGTGA. The CDR3 is 14 residues long.

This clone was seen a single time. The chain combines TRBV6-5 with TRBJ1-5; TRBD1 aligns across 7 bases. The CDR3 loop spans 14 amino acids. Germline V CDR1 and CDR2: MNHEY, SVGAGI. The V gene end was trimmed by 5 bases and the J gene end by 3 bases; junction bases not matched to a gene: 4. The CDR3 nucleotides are TGTGCCAGCAGTCGGGGACAGTTCAATCAGCCCCAGCATTTT. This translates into CASSRGQFNQPQHF.

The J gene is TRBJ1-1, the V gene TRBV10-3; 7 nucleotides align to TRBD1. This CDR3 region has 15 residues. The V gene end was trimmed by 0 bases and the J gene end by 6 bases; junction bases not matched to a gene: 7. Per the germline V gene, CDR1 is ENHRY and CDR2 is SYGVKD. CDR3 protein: CAISESFEGAAEAFF. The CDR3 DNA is TGTGCCATCAGTGAGTCGTTTGAGGGGGCGGCTGAAGCTTTCTTT.

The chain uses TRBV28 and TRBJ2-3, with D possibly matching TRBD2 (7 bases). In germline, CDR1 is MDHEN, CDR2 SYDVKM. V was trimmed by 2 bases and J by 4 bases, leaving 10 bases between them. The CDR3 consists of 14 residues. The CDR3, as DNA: TGTGCCAGCAGTTTAAGGGGGGGGGCAGATACGCAGTATTTT. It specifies CASSLRGGADTQYF.

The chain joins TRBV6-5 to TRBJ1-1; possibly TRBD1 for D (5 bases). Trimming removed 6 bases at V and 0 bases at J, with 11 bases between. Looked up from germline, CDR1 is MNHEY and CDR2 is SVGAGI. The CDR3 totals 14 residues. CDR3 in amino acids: CASRLGQMNTEAFF. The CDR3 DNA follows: TGTGCCAGCAGGCTGGGGCAGATGAACACTGAAGCTTTCTTT.

CDR3 in DNA: TGTGCCAGCAGTACCCTCCAGGGGGCGAGCACTGAAGCTTTCTTT. Its translation: CASSTLQGASTEAFF. The chain is built from TRBV6-5 and TRBJ1-1; TRBD1 aligns across 8 bases. V lost 5 bases and J lost 4; bases outside the gene matches: 9. Looked up from germline, CDR1 is MNHEY and CDR2 is SVGAGI. The CDR3 spans 15 residues.

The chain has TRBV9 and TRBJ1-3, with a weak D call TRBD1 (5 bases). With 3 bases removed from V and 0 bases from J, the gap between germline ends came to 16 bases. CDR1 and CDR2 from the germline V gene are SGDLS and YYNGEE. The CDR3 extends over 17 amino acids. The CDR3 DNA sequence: TGTGCCAGCAGCGCCGGTTCGGGGGAAGGCTCTGGAAACACCATATATTTT. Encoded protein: CASSAGSGEGSGNTIYF. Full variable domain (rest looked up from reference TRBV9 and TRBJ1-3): DSGVTQTPKHLITATGQRVTLRCSPRSGDLSVYWYQQSLDQGLQFLIQYYNGEERAKGNILERFSAQQFPDLHSELNLSSLELGDSALYFCASSAGSGEGSGNTIYFGEGSWLTVV.

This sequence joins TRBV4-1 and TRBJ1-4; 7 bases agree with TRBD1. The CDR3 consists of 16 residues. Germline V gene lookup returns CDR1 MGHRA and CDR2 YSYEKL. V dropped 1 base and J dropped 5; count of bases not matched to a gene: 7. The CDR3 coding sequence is TGCGCCAGCAGCCAAGGACGGGACAGAGTAAATGAAAAACTGTTTTTT. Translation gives CASSQGRDRVNEKLFF.

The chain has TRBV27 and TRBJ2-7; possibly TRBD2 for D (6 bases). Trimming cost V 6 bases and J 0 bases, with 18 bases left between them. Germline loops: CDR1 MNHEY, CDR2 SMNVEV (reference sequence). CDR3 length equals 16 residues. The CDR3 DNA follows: TGTGCCAGCAGCGCCATCGTCGCGGGGAGCTCCTACGAGCAGTACTTC. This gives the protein CASSAIVAGSSYEQYF.

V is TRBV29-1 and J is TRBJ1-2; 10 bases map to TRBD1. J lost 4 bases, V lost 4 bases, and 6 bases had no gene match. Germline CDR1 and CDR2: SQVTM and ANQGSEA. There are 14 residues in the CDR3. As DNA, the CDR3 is TGCAGCGTTGTATCGGGACAGGGGCTCTATGGCTACACCTTC. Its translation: CSVVSGQGLYGYTF. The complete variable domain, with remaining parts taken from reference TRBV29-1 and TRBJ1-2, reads SAVISQKPSRDICQRGTSLTIQCQVDSQVTMMFWYRQQPGQSLTLIATANQGSEATYESGFVIDKFPISRPNLTFSTLTVSNMSPEDSSIYLCSVVSGQGLYGYTFGSGTRLTVV.

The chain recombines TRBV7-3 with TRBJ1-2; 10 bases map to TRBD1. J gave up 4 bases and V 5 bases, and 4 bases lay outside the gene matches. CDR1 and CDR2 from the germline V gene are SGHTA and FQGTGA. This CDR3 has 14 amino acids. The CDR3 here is CASSPRDRGYGYTF. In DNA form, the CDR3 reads TGTGCCAGCAGCCCCCGGGACAGGGGCTATGGCTACACCTTC.

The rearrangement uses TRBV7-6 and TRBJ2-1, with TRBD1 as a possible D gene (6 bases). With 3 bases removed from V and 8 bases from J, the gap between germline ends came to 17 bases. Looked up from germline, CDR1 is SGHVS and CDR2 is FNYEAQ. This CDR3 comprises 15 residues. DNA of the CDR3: TGTGCCAGCAGCTTCTCGCAGGGGCTTAGGTATGAGCAGTTCTTC. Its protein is CASSFSQGLRYEQFF.

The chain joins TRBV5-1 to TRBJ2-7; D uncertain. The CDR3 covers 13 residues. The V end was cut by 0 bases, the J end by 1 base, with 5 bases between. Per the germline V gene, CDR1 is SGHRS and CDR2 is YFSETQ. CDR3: CASSLGHSYEQYF. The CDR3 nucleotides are TGCGCCAGCAGCTTGGGGCATTCCTACGAGCAGTACTTC. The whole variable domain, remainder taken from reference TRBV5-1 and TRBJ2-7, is KAGVTQTPRYLIKTRGQQVTLSCSPISGHRSVSWYQQTPGQGLQFLFEYFSETQRNKGNFPGRFSGRQFSNSRSEMNVSTLELGDSALYLCASSLGHSYEQYFGPGTRLTVT.

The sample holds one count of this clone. The CDR3 DNA follows: TGTGCCAGCAGTGAACAGGGGAGCTATGGCTACACCTTC. Protein sequence: CASSEQGSYGYTF. The V and J genes are TRBV6-1 and TRBJ1-2, with D possibly being TRBD1 (6 bases). There are 13 residues in the CDR3. From germline, CDR1 is MNHNS and CDR2 SASEGT. V was trimmed by 2 bases and J by 4 bases, leaving 8 bases between them.

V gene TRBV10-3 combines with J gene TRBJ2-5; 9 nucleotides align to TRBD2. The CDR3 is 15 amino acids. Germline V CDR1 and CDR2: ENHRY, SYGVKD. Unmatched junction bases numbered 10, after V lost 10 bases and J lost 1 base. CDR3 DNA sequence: TGTGCCACCACCCAGGCGGGGGGGCCCCAAGAGACCCAGTACTTC. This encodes CATTQAGGPQETQYF.

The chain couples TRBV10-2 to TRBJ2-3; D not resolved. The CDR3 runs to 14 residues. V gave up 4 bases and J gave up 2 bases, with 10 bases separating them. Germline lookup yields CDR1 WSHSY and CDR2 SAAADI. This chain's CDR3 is CASSGAPHTDTQYF. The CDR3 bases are TGCGCCAGCAGTGGGGCGCCCCACACAGATACGCAGTATTTT.

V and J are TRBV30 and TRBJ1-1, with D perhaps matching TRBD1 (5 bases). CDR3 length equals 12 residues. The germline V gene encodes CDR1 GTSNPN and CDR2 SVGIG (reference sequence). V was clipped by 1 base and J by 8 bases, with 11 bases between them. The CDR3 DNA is TGTGCCTGGAGTGCAGGGTCCCAAGAAGCTTTCTTT. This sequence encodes CAWSAGSQEAFF.

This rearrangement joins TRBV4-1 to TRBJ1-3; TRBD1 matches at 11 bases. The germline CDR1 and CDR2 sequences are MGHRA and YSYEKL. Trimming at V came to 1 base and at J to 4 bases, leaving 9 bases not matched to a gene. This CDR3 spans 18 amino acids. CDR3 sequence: CASSQAIGQGASGNTIYF. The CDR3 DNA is TGCGCCAGCAGCCAAGCCATAGGACAGGGGGCCTCGGGAAACACCATATATTTT.

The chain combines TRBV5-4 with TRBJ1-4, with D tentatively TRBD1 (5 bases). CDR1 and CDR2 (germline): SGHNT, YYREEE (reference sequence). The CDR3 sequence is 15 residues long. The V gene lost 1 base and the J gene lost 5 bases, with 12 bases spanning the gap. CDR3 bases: TGTGCCAGCAGCTTGAGGGCGGGGACCAATGAAAAACTGTTTTTT. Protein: CASSLRAGTNEKLFF.

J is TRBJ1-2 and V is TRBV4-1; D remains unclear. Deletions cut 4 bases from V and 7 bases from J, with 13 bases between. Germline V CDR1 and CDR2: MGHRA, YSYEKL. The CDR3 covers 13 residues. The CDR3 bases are TGCGCCAGCAGCCCATCACCGGGTTTTGGCTACACCTTC. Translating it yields CASSPSPGFGYTF.

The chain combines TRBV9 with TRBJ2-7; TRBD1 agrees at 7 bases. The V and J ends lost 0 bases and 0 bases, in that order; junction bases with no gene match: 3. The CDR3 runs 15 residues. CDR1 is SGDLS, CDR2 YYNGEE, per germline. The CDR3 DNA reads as TGTGCCAGCAGCGTAGTAGGGGGCACCTCCTACGAGCAGTACTTC. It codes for CASSVVGGTSYEQYF. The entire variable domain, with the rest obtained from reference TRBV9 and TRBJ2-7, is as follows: DSGVTQTPKHLITATGQRVTLRCSPRSGDLSVYWYQQSLDQGLQFLIQYYNGEERAKGNILERFSAQQFPDLHSELNLSSLELGDSALYFCASSVVGGTSYEQYFGPGTRLTVT.

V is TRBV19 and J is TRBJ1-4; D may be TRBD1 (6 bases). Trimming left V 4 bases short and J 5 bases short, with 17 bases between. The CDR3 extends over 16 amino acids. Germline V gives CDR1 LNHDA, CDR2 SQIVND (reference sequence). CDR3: CASSTGQGHQNEKLFF. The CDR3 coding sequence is TGTGCCAGTAGTACCGGGCAGGGACACCAAAATGAAAAACTGTTTTTT.

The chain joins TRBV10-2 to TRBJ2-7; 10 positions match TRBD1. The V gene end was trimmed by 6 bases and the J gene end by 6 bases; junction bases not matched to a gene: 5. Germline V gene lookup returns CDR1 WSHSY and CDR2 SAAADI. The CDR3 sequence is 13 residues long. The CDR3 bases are TGCGCCAGCAGCGGACAGGGGGAGGGCGAGCAGTACTTC. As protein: CASSGQGEGEQYF.